One sample yielded the 21 T cell receptor beta chains listed below, sequenced in a study of CD8 T cells in ankylosing spondylitis. Study observations and caveats: Among TCR beta sequences, a motif of eight highly homologous variants appeared characteristic of ankylosing spondylitis blood.

MiXCR was run by TCRdb on the 5' RACE reads, yielding one entry per CDR3 protein. The sample shows about 220,000 distinct CDR3 sequences, about 16% of them seen only once. The antigens these receptors bind are not known. The sample taken for sequencing was blood, either unsorted or a sorted T cell fraction (not recorded which). The receptors stem from a male donor with ankylosing spondylitis.

This clonotype was recorded at least ten times. This sequence joins TRBV29-1 and TRBJ1-2; no clear D gene. The CDR3 is made up of 13 amino acids. Germline V gene sequence: CDR1 SQVTM, CDR2 ANQGSEA. The V and J ends lost 3 bases and 0 bases respectively, with 8 bases between them. The CDR3 spells CSVEENSNYGYTF. DNA for the CDR3: TGCAGCGTTGAGGAAAATTCTAACTATGGCTACACCTTC.

The gene calls are TRBV12-3 or TRBV12-4 and TRBJ1-1, with 7 bases fitting TRBD1. V was clipped by 4 bases and J by 6 bases; unmatched bases: 8. The CDR3 consists of 14 residues. CDR3 protein: CASSSPTGFPEAFF. DNA of the CDR3: TGTGCCAGCAGTTCCCCGACAGGGTTCCCTGAAGCTTTCTTT.

This clonotype has ten or more counts. The chain couples TRBV4-1 to TRBJ2-3; 9 nucleotides align to TRBD2. The germline V gene has CDR1 MGHRA and CDR2 YSYEKL. Trimming removed 5 bases from V and 5 bases from J; junction bases left unmatched: 5. This CDR3 has 14 residues. In DNA, the CDR3 is TGCGCCAGCAGCTCCTTAGCGGGGGAAGATACGCAGTATTTT. Its translation is CASSSLAGEDTQYF.

This clonotype was picked up a small number of times. V usage is TRBV27 and J usage is TRBJ2-7; D not certain. The CDR3 has 15 residues. V was cut by 3 bases and J by 0 bases, with 12 bases left in between. CDR1 and CDR2 from the germline V gene are MNHEY and SMNVEV (reference sequence). For the CDR3, the DNA is TGTGCCAGCAGTTTGTTTGGCGGTCCCTCCTACGAGCAGTACTTC. Translating it yields CASSLFGGPSYEQYF.

At least ten counts were recorded for this clonotype. The CDR3 coding sequence is TGCGCCAGCAGCAATCACAGGGCCTCCACAGTGGACGAGCAGTACTTC. Translated, it gives CASSNHRASTVDEQYF. The genes are TRBV4-1 and TRBJ2-7; D might be TRBD1 (6 bases). Germline V gene lookup returns CDR1 MGHRA and CDR2 YSYEKL. CDR3 size: 16 residues. V gave up 5 bases and J gave up 5 bases, with 22 bases separating them.

A few counts support this clonotype. The V call is TRBV4-3, the J call TRBJ2-7, with 9 bases matching TRBD2. Germline CDR1 and CDR2: LGHNA and YSLEER. V shed 1 base, J shed 1 base, and the junction held 5 bases outside the gene matches. The CDR3 is 16 amino acids. The CDR3 nucleotides are TGCGCCAGCAGCCAAGGGCTAGCGGGACCTTCCTACGAGCAGTACTTC. It codes for CASSQGLAGPSYEQYF.

This rearrangement joins TRBV30 to TRBJ2-5, with TRBD2 as a possible D gene (5 bases). Germline V CDR1 and CDR2: GTSNPN, SVGIG (reference sequence). The CDR3 spans 13 residues. The ends were cut back, 5 bases at V and 5 bases at J, with 15 bases in the middle. In DNA form, the CDR3 reads TGTGCCTGGTCGGTGGGCCCGGGGGAGACCCAGTACTTC. It encodes CAWSVGPGETQYF.

This sequence joins TRBV28 and TRBJ1-5; TRBD1 agrees at 8 bases. This CDR3 region has 16 residues. After removal of 5 bases from V and 3 bases from J, the junction contained 9 bases not matched to a gene. Per germline, CDR1 MDHEN and CDR2 SYDVKM. In nucleotides, the CDR3 is TGTGCCAGCAGTACACGGACAGGGAAGGACAATCAGCCCCAGCATTTT. Translated, it gives CASSTRTGKDNQPQHF. Looking up the rest from reference TRBV28 and TRBJ1-5 gives the full variable domain: DVKVTQSSRYLVKRTGEKVFLECVQDMDHENMFWYRQDPGLGLRLIYFSYDVKMKEKGDIPEGYSVSREKKERFSLILESASTNQTSMYLCASSTRTGKDNQPQHFGDGTRLSIL.

This clonotype has only a few counts. This sequence joins TRBV5-6 and TRBJ2-3; TRBD2 matches at 9 bases. With V trimmed by 4 bases and J by 5 bases, 8 bases remained unmatched. Germline V CDR1 and CDR2: SGHDT, YYEEEE. The CDR3 contains 15 residues. As DNA, the CDR3 is TGTGCCAGCAGCATCTTAGCGGGAGCTATAGATACGCAGTATTTT. This codes for CASSILAGAIDTQYF.

This clonotype was seen repeatedly, ten times or more. The chain is built from TRBV4-3 and TRBJ2-7; weak D call: TRBD2 (5 bases). Trimming took 1 base from V and 2 from J, leaving 9 bases between them. CDR1 LGHNA and CDR2 YSLEER come from the germline V gene. The CDR3 runs 14 residues. DNA for the CDR3: TGCGCCAGCAGCCAAGGAGCGGCTCCCTACGAGCAGTACTTC. Encoded protein: CASSQGAAPYEQYF.

A few counts support this clonotype. This chain uses TRBV6-5 with TRBJ1-2; 8 positions agree with TRBD1. CDR1 and CDR2 from the germline V gene are MNHEY and SVGAGI. The CDR3 has 15 amino acids. With 1 base clipped from V and 6 bases from J, the junction kept 7 bases outside the gene matches. DNA of the CDR3: TGTGCCAGCAGTTACTTCCAGGGGGCGCAGGATGGCTACACCTTC. It yields the protein CASSYFQGAQDGYTF.

The sample holds a few counts of this clonotype. The CDR3 is CASNKEIAPYEQYF. CDR3 coding DNA: TGTGCCAGCAACAAGGAGATAGCCCCCTACGAGCAGTACTTC. The chain joins TRBV27 to TRBJ2-7, with D unclear. Per germline, CDR1 MNHEY and CDR2 SMNVEV (reference sequence). The CDR3 loop spans 14 amino acids. V dropped 7 bases and J dropped 2 bases, with 15 bases sitting between them.

This clonotype was observed at least ten times. V is TRBV28 and J is TRBJ1-1; a weak D match, TRBD1 (6 bases). This CDR3 has 14 amino acids. The germline V and J ends were trimmed by 3 bases and 0 bases, with 8 bases remaining between them. Germline loops: CDR1 MDHEN, CDR2 SYDVKM. The DNA of the CDR3 is TGTGCCAGCAGTTTGCGACAGGTGAACACTGAAGCTTTCTTT. It codes for CASSLRQVNTEAFF.

The chain couples TRBV12-3 or TRBV12-4 to TRBJ2-1; TRBD2 aligns across 9 bases. This CDR3 spans 13 amino acids. The V and J ends lost 3 bases and 9 bases, in that order; junction bases with no gene match: 3. CDR3 sequence: CASSFGLAIEQFF. The CDR3, as DNA: TGTGCCAGCAGTTTTGGACTAGCGATTGAGCAGTTCTTC.

The rearrangement uses TRBV20-1 and TRBJ2-5; D perhaps matches TRBD1 (6 bases). V was pared by 5 bases and J by 7 bases, with 11 bases between. CDR3 size: 11 residues. The germline CDR1 and CDR2 sequences are DFQATT and SNEGSKA (reference sequence). The CDR3 loop is CSARTVGTQYF. CDR3 DNA sequence: TGCAGTGCTCGGACAGTTGGGACCCAGTACTTC.

A few counts support this clonotype. The J gene is TRBJ1-5, the V gene TRBV6-1; the D is unclear. Germline V gene lookup returns CDR1 MNHNS and CDR2 SASEGT. The CDR3 runs 13 residues. The V gene lost 3 bases and the J gene lost 3 bases, with 6 bases spanning the gap. The CDR3 DNA is TGTGCCAGCAGTGATAGGGCCAATCAGCCCCAGCATTTT. It yields the protein CASSDRANQPQHF.

The chain joins TRBV15 to TRBJ2-2; D is undetermined. In germline, CDR1 is LNHNV, CDR2 YYDKDF (reference sequence). The V gene lost 3 bases and the J gene lost 1 base, with 9 bases spanning the gap. The CDR3 length is 15 residues. As DNA, the CDR3 is TGTGCCACCAGCAGCTGGCAGCTGAACACCGGGGAGCTGTTTTTT. It yields the protein CATSSWQLNTGELFF.

The chain recombines TRBV5-5 with TRBJ2-4; possible D gene TRBD1, 6 bases. The CDR3 runs to 17 residues. Trimming cost V 0 bases and J 1 base, with 14 bases left between them. Germline CDR1 reads SGHKS; CDR2 reads YYEKEE (reference sequence). This CDR3 is CASSLGRIDRAKNIQYF. The CDR3 DNA follows: TGTGCCAGCAGCTTGGGGAGGATTGACAGGGCCAAAAACATTCAGTACTTC.

The chain couples TRBV6-2 or TRBV6-3 to TRBJ2-1; TRBD2 matches 9 bases. The junction had 14 bases not matched to a gene; V was cut back by 5 bases and J by 6 bases. This CDR3 comprises 17 residues. The germline gives CDR1 MNHEY, CDR2 SVGEGT. The CDR3 here is CASSGISGSGDLNEQFF. The DNA of the CDR3 is TGTGCCAGCAGTGGAATTAGCGGGAGTGGGGACCTCAATGAGCAGTTCTTC.

The V call is TRBV5-1, the J call TRBJ2-1; TRBD2 agrees at 8 bases. V gave up 4 bases and J gave up 5 bases; unmatched junction bases: 8. Germline values: CDR1 SGHRS, CDR2 YFSETQ. The CDR3 is 15 amino acids. CDR3: CASSLGLGSDNEQFF. In nucleotides, the CDR3 is TGCGCCAGCAGCCTGGGACTAGGTTCGGACAATGAGCAGTTCTTC.

This clonotype was recorded at least ten times. This chain uses TRBV12-3 or TRBV12-4 with TRBJ1-5; 7 bases map to TRBD1. The trim removed 6 bases at V and 5 bases at J, leaving 7 bases unmatched. The CDR3 is 14 amino acids. The CDR3 reads CASSTDRSYQPQHF. For the CDR3, the DNA is TGTGCCAGCAGCACGGACAGGAGTTATCAGCCCCAGCATTTT.